A selection of T cell receptor beta chains follows, all from one sample in a study of immune heterogeneity within non-small cell lung tumors. TCRdb recomputed calls from the multiplex PCR reads with MiXCR, one row per CDR3 protein. Of roughly 5,700 distinct CDR3 sequences in the sample, around 20% were seen once. The material sequenced was lung tumor tissue. Receptors were obtained from a woman in her sixties with non-small cell lung cancer. CDR3s include the opening cysteine and the closing phenylalanine or tryptophan. D genes are given only for firm matches. Not every row has a clone size; where given, it reads once, few, many or a size class.

v_gene,abundance,j_gene,d_gene,CDR3nt,CDR3aa
TRBV7-8,medium-sized,TRBJ2-7,TRBD1,TGTGCCAGCAGCTCGGACAGGGTCTACGAGCAGTACTTC,CASSSDRVYEQYF
TRBV7-9,few,TRBJ2-6,-,TGTGCCAGCAACCGGGCGGGGGCCGGGGCCAACGTCCTGACTTTC,CASNRAGAGANVLTF
TRBV24-1,few,TRBJ2-5,-,TGTGCCACCAGTGACCTGGACAGTAGGGAGACCCAGTACTTC,CATSDLDSRETQYF
TRBV6-5,medium-sized,TRBJ2-1,-,TGTGCCAGCAGTTCGAGAGCCAATGAGCAGTTCTTC,CASSSRANEQFF
TRBV9,few,TRBJ2-1,-,TGTGCCAGCAGCTCTCGGGACGCTTACTCCTACAATGAGCAGTTCTTC,CASSSRDAYSYNEQFF
TRBV28,few,TRBJ2-1,TRBD2,TGTGCCAGCAGCCCCGGGCGGGAGCTCAATGAGCAGTTCTTC,CASSPGRELNEQFF
TRBV20-1,few,TRBJ1-5,-,TGCAGTGCTACAGCCCCCTTGGGTAATCAGCCCCAGCATTTT,CSATAPLGNQPQHF
TRBV20-1,few,TRBJ2-3,-,TGCAGTGCTAGTGGAGACGAGACAGATACGCAGTATTTT,CSASGDETDTQYF
TRBV6-1,-,TRBJ1-2,-,TGTACCAGCAGTGAAGCGCCGCGGATTACGGGCTACACCTTC,CTSSEAPRITGYTF
TRBV12-3/TRBV12-4,medium-sized,TRBJ2-3,-,TGTGCCAGCAGTTTAACTCTACCCTCAGGAGGAACAGATACGCAGTATTTT,CASSLTLPSGGTDTQYF
TRBV5-6,-,TRBJ1-2,TRBD1,TGTGCCAGCAGCCCTCCGGGACAGGGGGTGGATGGCTACACCTTC,CASSPPGQGVDGYTF
TRBV20-1,once,TRBJ1-3,-,TGTAGTGTCTGGGGGGGCTCTGGAAACACCATATATTTT,CSVWGGSGNTIYF
TRBV6-1,medium-sized,TRBJ2-7,TRBD2,TGTGCCAGCAGTGGAAATTTAGCGGGAGGCCCCTACGAGCAGTACTTC,CASSGNLAGGPYEQYF
TRBV5-6,few,TRBJ2-3,TRBD2,TGTGCCAGCAGCTTGGCCCCCGGACTAGCGGGAAGGGTTGCGACAGATACGCAGTATTTT,CASSLAPGLAGRVATDTQYF
TRBV19,medium-sized,TRBJ1-4,TRBD1,TGTGCCAGTAGTAGAATCCTAGGGTCCGGGACAGGAAATGAAAAACTGTTTTTT,CASSRILGSGTGNEKLFF
TRBV5-8,many,TRBJ2-7,-,TGTGCCAGCAGCCCGACAGTTGCCTACGAGCAGTACTTC,CASSPTVAYEQYF
TRBV5-1,-,TRBJ2-2,-,TGCGCCAGCCGCTATATTGCGAACACCGGGGAGCTGTTTTTT,CASRYIANTGELFF
TRBV19,medium-sized,TRBJ1-2,-,TGTGCCAGTAGTAGGACAGACTATGGCTACACCTTC,CASSRTDYGYTF
TRBV9,many,TRBJ2-1,-,TGTGCCAGCAGCCCCCCCCGAGGGAGCGCGTACAATGAGCAGTTCTTC,CASSPPRGSAYNEQFF
TRBV6-1,-,TRBJ2-1,TRBD1,TGTGCCAGCAGTGACCTTGGACAGGTCCGGCTATACAATGAGCAGTTCTTC,CASSDLGQVRLYNEQFF
TRBV20-1,medium-sized,TRBJ2-7,TRBD2,TGCAGTGCTACTATAGGTAGCGGGAGGGCCTACGAGCAGTACTTC,CSATIGSGRAYEQYF
TRBV28,medium-sized,TRBJ1-5,-,TGTGCCAGCACTCTAGGGTTTCAGCCCCAGCATTTT,CASTLGFQPQHF
TRBV12-3/TRBV12-4,few,TRBJ2-5,TRBD1,TGTGCCAGCAGTAGAGACAGGGTGGGGGAGACCCAGTACTTC,CASSRDRVGETQYF
TRBV18,medium-sized,TRBJ1-5,TRBD1,TGTGCCAGCTCACCAGGAATGACAGGGGGCGGTCAGCCCCAGCATTTT,CASSPGMTGGGQPQHF
TRBV2,-,TRBJ2-3,TRBD2,TGTGCCAGCAACGAGCGGGAGTGCCTAGGCACAGATACGCAGTATTTT,CASNERECLGTDTQYF
TRBV6-1,medium-sized,TRBJ2-6,TRBD1,TGTGCCAGCAGTTATATTCGGACAGGGATCCCTGGGGCCAACGTCCTGACTTTC,CASSYIRTGIPGANVLTF
TRBV9,-,TRBJ2-5,TRBD2,TGTGCCAGCAGCCCTGCCGGGACTAAGGGAGAGACCCAGTACTTC,CASSPAGTKGETQYF
TRBV5-1,many,TRBJ2-5,-,TGCGCCAGCAGCCGCGAAGGGGGAACAGAGACCCAGTACTTC,CASSREGGTETQYF
TRBV24-1,medium-sized,TRBJ2-3,TRBD1,TGTGCCACCAGTGATCCTGCGAGTACAGGGGGTAAGAATACGCAGTATTTT,CATSDPASTGGKNTQYF
TRBV12-5,medium-sized,TRBJ1-3,-,TGTGCTAGTGTTTTCCGACAAAGTTCCATATATTTT,CASVFRQSSIYF
TRBV20-1,medium-sized,TRBJ2-1,TRBD2,TGCAGTGCTGACTCTAGCGGGAGGGCCCAAAATGAGCAGTTCTTC,CSADSSGRAQNEQFF
TRBV5-4,few,TRBJ2-1,TRBD2,TGTGCCAGCAGCCGGGAAGGACTAGCACGTGACAATGAGCAGTTCTTC,CASSREGLARDNEQFF
TRBV7-2,-,TRBJ2-3,TRBD1,TGTGCCAGCAGCTTAGTAGGGGGCAGGCCGCTCACAGATACGCAGTATTTT,CASSLVGGRPLTDTQYF
TRBV10-2,medium-sized,TRBJ1-6,-,TGCGCCAGCAGTGGAGGGAATTCACCCCTCCACTTT,CASSGGNSPLHF
TRBV20-1,-,TRBJ2-1,-,TGCAGTGCTAGAGATTTTTCGTCTGGGAATGATCAGTTCTTC,CSARDFSSGNDQFF
TRBV6-5,-,TRBJ2-3,-,TGTGCCAGCATTTACGGCACAGTGGGGGCAGATACGCAGTATTTT,CASIYGTVGADTQYF
TRBV4-3,-,TRBJ2-4,-,TGCGACAGCAGCCAAGACCCCAGGGGATCTAGCATTCAGTACTTC,CDSSQDPRGSSIQYF
TRBV28,medium-sized,TRBJ1-5,TRBD1,TGTGCCAGCAGTTTATCAGGGGGCGCGCAAGAGCCCCAGCATTTT,CASSLSGGAQEPQHF
TRBV24-1,-,TRBJ1-5,-,TGTTCCACCAGTGATTCCGTGGGCGGAGGGGGTCAGCCCCAGCATTTT,CSTSDSVGGGGQPQHF
TRBV6-1,-,TRBJ2-5,-,TGTGCCAGCAGTCCCCAACAAGAGACCCAGTACTTC,CASSPQQETQYF
TRBV9,many,TRBJ2-5,TRBD1,TGTGCCAGCAGCGTCGGGACAGGCCCCCAAGAGACCCAGTACTTC,CASSVGTGPQETQYF